What follows is one TCR beta chain and its context. Its target is not known. The source of the sample is a study of cytomegalovirus exposure and HLA in healthy donors. Overall study findings and caveats: In an earlier analysis, most TCR beta V segments were productive about 87% or about 30% of the time.

The PCR made use of 60 Vbeta and 13 Jbeta primers. Sequenced by immunoSEQ multiplex PCR; TCRdb stores in-frame clones only, minus some. This table has 140,000 to 150,000 clones, around 80% appearing once. The CDR3 has 16 amino acids. Germline-derived CDR1 and CDR2 are MNHEY and SMNVEV (reference sequence). Losses at the gene ends were 4 bases for V and 3 bases for J; bases not matched to a gene: 9. Sequenced sample: PBMCs. This receptor was taken from a woman aged 30 to 39 in good health and CMV-seronegative. V and J are TRBV27 and TRBJ2-3; TRBD2 agrees at 8 bases. The CDR3 region is CASSSFREGETDTQYF. In DNA, the CDR3 is TGTGCCAGCAGTTCCTTCCGGGAGGGGGAGACAGATACGCAGTATTTT.